This T cell receptor (beta chain) is drawn from a study of blood T cell repertoires in COVID-19. Data came from immunoSEQ multiplex PCR; TCRdb stores just in-frame clones and leaves some out. Among about 200,000 clones listed, approximately 83% were seen once. Note on this clone: Sequence at one end of the junction differs from germline and may be a read error. Other nucleotide sequences from this sample produce the same CDR3.

Material for sequencing was peripheral blood. The receptor comes from a man in his sixties with acute or convalescent COVID-19.

The CDR3 bases are TGTGCCAGCAGGGAACAGGGGATCTATGGCTACACCTTT. Translating it yields CASREQGIYGYTF. This chain connects TRBV2 to TRBJ1-2; 7 nucleotides line up with TRBD1. The CDR3 totals 13 residues. CDR1 is SNHLY and CDR2 is FYNNEI in the germline V gene.